A single sample is the source of the 6 T cell receptor beta chains below, sequenced in a study of blood T cell repertoires in COVID-19. Assay: immunoSEQ multiplex PCR; the TCRdb copy retains only in-frame clones and omits some. The sample includes around 290,000 clones, approximately 89% of them seen just once. The sample comprised peripheral blood. These receptor sequences come from a woman aged 50 to 60 who had recovered from COVID-19.

This clone has only one observation. The chain recombines TRBV7-2 with TRBJ1-4; D is unresolved. The germline V and J ends were trimmed by 5 bases and 7 bases, with 14 bases remaining between them. The CDR3 sequence is 14 residues long. Germline lookup yields CDR1 SGHTA and CDR2 FQGNSA. This CDR3 reads CASSAQYGGEKLFF. For the CDR3, the DNA is TGTGCCAGCAGCGCACAGTACGGTGGTGAAAAACTGTTTTTT.

The rearrangement joins TRBV9 to TRBJ1-1; 10 bases match TRBD1. The CDR3 sequence is 13 residues long. The germline V gene has CDR1 SGDLS and CDR2 YYNGEE. V was pared by 2 bases and J by 11 bases, with 6 bases of the junction left unmatched. This chain's CDR3 is CASSVEDRGAAFF. In DNA form, the CDR3 reads TGTGCCAGCAGCGTTGAGGACAGGGGGGCTGCTTTCTTT.

The chain carries TRBV19 and TRBJ1-5; maybe TRBD1 (6 bases). The CDR3 contains 17 residues. The V gene lost 6 bases and the J gene lost 4 bases, with 22 bases spanning the gap. In germline, CDR1 is LNHDA, CDR2 SQIVND (reference sequence). The CDR3 nucleotides are TGTGCCAGTAGCAAAATACAGGGTTCTTTAAGAAATCAGCCCCAGCATTTT. Protein sequence: CASSKIQGSLRNQPQHF.

The chain recombines TRBV6-2 or TRBV6-3 with TRBJ2-1; 10 bases map to TRBD2. V was pared by 6 bases and J by 2 bases, with 7 bases of the junction left unmatched. CDR1 MNHEY and CDR2 SVGEGT come from the germline V gene. This CDR3 has 16 residues. The CDR3 sequence is CASSRPGLAPYNEQFF. CDR3 nucleotide sequence: TGTGCCAGCAGCCGACCGGGACTAGCGCCCTACAATGAGCAGTTCTTC.

The V gene is TRBV28, the J gene TRBJ2-7; D possibly corresponds to TRBD1 (6 bases). The germline gives CDR1 MDHEN, CDR2 SYDVKM. Trimming left V 7 bases short and J 2 bases short, with 18 bases between. The CDR3 covers 15 residues. The CDR3 loop is CASKGVRGNPYEQYF. The CDR3 DNA sequence: TGTGCCAGCAAAGGGGTAAGGGGGAATCCCTACGAGCAGTACTTC.

The chain carries TRBV29-1 and TRBJ1-4; TRBD1 matches at 10 bases. Trimming took 6 bases from V and 2 from J; bases not matched to a gene: 6. Germline CDR1 SQVTM, CDR2 ANQGSEA. The CDR3 runs to 15 residues. The CDR3 sequence is CSVAGTGDTNEKLFF. CDR3 nucleotides: TGCAGCGTGGCCGGGACAGGGGATACTAATGAAAAACTGTTTTTT.